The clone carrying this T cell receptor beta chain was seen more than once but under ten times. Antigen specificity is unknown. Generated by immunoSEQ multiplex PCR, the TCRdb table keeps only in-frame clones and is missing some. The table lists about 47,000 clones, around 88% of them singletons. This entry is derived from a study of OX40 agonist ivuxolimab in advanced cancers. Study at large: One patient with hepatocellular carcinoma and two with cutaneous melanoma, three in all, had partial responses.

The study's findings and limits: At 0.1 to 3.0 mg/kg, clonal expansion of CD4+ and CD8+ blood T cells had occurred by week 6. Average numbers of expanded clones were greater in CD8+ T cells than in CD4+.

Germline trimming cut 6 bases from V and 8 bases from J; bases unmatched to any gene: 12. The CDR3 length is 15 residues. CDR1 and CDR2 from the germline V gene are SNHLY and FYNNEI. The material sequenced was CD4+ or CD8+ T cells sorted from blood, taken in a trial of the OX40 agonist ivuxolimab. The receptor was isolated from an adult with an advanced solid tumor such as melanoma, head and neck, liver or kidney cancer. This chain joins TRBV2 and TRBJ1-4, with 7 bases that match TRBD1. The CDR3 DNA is TGTGCCAGCAGCTCGGTTGGACAGGCCCAAGAAAAACTGTTTTTT. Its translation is CASSSVGQAQEKLFF.